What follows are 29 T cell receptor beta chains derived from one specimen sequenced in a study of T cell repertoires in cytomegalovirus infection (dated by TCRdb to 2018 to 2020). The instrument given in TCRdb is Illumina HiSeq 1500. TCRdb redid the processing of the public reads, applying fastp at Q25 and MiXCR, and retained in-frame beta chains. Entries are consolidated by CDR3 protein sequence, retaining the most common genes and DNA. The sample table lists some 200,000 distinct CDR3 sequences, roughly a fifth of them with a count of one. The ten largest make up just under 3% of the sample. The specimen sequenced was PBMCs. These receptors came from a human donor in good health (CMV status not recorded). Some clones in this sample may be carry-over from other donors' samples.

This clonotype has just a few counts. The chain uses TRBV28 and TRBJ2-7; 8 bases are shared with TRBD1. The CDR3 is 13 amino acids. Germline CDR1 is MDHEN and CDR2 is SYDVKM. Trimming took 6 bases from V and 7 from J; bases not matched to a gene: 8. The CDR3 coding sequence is TGTGCCAGCAGAAAACAGGGGGTGCAAGAGCAGTACTTC. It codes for CASRKQGVQEQYF. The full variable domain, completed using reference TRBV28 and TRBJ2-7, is DVKVTQSSRYLVKRTGEKVFLECVQDMDHENMFWYRQDPGLGLRLIYFSYDVKMKEKGDIPEGYSVSREKKERFSLILESASTNQTSMYLCASRKQGVQEQYFGPGTRLTVT.

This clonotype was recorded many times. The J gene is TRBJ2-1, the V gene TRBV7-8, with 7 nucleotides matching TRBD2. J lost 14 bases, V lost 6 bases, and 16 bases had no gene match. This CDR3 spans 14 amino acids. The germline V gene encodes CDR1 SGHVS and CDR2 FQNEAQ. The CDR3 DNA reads TGTGCCAGCAGTGAGGGGAGAAAGCGGACTAGAAAGTTCTTC. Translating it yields CASSEGRKRTRKFF.

The CDR3 nucleotides read TGCAGCGTTGAGGCCGCTCAGGGAAAAGCTTTCTTT. It translates to CSVEAAQGKAFF. The chain links TRBV29-1 to TRBJ1-1, with D possibly TRBD1 on 5 matching bases. V lost 3 bases, J lost 9 bases, and 14 bases lay in between. This CDR3 is 12 amino acids long. Germline V gene data show CDR1 as SQVTM and CDR2 as ANQGSEA.

The CDR3 spells CASSLERGTPTYEQYF. The CDR3, as DNA: TGTGCCAGCAGCTTAGAACGAGGGACCCCAACCTACGAGCAGTACTTC. V gene TRBV7-6 combines with J gene TRBJ2-7; D possibly uses TRBD1 or TRBD2 (5 bases each). The CDR3 consists of 16 residues. Germline loops: CDR1 SGHVS, CDR2 FNYEAQ. Trimming left V 1 base short and J 2 bases short, with 15 bases between.

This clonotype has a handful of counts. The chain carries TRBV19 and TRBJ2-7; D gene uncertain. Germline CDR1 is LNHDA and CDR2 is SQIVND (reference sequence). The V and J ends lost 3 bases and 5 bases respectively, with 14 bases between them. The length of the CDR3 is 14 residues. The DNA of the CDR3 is TGTGCCAGTAGTATTCGGGCCAACAACGACGAGCAGTACTTC. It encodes CASSIRANNDEQYF.

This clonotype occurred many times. The CDR3 bases are TGTGCCAGCAGCTTAGCGCCGGGAGGGGCGGGCGAGCAGTACTTC. This gives the protein CASSLAPGGAGEQYF. V and J are TRBV7-2 and TRBJ2-7; 8 positions agree with TRBD2. Looked up from germline, CDR1 is SGHTA and CDR2 is FQGNSA. CDR3 length equals 15 residues. With 0 bases clipped from V and 6 bases from J, the junction kept 7 bases outside the gene matches.

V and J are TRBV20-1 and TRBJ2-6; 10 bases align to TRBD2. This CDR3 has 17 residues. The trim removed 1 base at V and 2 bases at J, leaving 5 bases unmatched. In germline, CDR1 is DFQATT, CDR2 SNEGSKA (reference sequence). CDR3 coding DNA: TGCAGTGCTAGAGCTCTAGCGGGGGTAGCTGGGGCCAACGTCCTGACTTTC. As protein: CSARALAGVAGANVLTF.

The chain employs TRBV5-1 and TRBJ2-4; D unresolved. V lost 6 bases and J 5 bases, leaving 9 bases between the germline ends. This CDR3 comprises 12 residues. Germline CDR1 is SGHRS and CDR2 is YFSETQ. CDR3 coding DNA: TGCGCCAGCACGGCAGGCGAAAACATTCAGTACTTC. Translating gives CASTAGENIQYF.

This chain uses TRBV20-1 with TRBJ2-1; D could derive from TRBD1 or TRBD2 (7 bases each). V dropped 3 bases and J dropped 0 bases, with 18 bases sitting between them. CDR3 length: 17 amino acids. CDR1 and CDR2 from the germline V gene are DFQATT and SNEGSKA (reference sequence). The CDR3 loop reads CSASGAGGGLSYNEQFF. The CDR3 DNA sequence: TGCAGTGCTAGCGGCGCAGGGGGGGGACTCTCCTACAATGAGCAGTTCTTC.

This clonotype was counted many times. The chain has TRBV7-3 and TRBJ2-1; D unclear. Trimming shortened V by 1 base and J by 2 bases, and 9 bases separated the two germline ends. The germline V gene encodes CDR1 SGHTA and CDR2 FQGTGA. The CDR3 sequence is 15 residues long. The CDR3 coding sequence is TGTGCCAGCAGCTTAAATGTAGGCCCCTACAATGAGCAGTTCTTC. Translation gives CASSLNVGPYNEQFF.

The CDR3 here is CASSILAGHNEQFF. The CDR3 DNA reads TGTGCCAGCAGTATTCTAGCGGGGCACAATGAGCAGTTCTTC. The chain combines TRBV5-5 with TRBJ2-1; 9 bases are shared with TRBD2. CDR1 is SGHKS and CDR2 is YYEKEE in the germline V gene (reference sequence). With V trimmed by 5 bases and J by 5 bases, 5 bases remained unmatched. The CDR3 loop spans 14 amino acids.

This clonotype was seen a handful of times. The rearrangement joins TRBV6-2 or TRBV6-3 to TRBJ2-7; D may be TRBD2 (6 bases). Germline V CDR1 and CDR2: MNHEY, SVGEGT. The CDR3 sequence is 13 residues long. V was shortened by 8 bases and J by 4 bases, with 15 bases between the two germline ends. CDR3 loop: CASGRSRGYEQYF. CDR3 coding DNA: TGTGCCAGCGGACGGTCCCGGGGGTACGAGCAGTACTTC.

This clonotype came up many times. The DNA for the CDR3 is TGTGCCAGCAGCCAGAGGCAGGGGGAGAGTCAGCCCCAGCATTTT. It translates to CASSQRQGESQPQHF. The chain has TRBV7-8 and TRBJ1-5, with TRBD1 identical over 7 bases. Germline CDR1 and CDR2: SGHVS and FQNEAQ. The CDR3 covers 15 residues. V shed 5 bases, J shed 6 bases, and the junction held 10 bases outside the gene matches.

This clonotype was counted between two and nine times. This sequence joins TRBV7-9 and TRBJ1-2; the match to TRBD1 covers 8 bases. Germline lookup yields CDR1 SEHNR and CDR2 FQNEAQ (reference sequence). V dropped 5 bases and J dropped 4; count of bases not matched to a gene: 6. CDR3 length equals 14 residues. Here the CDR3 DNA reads TGTGCCAGCAGCACACAGGGGGTTTCCTATGGCTACACCTTC. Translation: CASSTQGVSYGYTF.

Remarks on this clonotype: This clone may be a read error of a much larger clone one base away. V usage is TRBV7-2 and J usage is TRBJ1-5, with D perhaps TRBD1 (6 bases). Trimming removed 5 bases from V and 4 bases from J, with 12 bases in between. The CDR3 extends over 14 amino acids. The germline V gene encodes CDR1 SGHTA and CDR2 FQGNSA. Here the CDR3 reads CASSRWGRNQPQHF. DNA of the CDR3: TGTGCCAGCAGCCGCTGGGGGCGAAATCAGCCCCAGCATTTT.

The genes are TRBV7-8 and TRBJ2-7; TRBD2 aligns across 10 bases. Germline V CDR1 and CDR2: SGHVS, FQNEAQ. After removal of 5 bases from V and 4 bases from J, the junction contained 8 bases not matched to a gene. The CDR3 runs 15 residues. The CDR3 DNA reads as TGTGCCAGCAGCGACCGTACTAGCGGGAATTACGAGCAGTACTTC. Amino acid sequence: CASSDRTSGNYEQYF. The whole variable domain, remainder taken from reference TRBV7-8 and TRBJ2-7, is GAGVSQSPRYKVAKRGQDVALRCDPISGHVSLFWYQQALGQGPEFLTYFQNEAQLDKSGLPSDRFFAERPEGSVSTLKIQRTQQEDSAVYLCASSDRTSGNYEQYFGPGTRLTVT.

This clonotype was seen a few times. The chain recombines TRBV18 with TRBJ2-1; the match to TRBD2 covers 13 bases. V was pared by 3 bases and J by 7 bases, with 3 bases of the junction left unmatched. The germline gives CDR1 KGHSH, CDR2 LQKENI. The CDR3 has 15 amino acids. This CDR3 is CASSPGTSGNNEQFF. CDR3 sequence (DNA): TGTGCCAGCTCACCCGGGACTAGCGGGAATAATGAGCAGTTCTTC.

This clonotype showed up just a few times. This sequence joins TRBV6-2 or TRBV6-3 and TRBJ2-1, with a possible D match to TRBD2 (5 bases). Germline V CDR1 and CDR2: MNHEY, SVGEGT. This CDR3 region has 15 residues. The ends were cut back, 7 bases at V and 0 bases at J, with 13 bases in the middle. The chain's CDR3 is CASTDGLTSYNEQFF. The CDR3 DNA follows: TGTGCCAGCACTGACGGACTTACCTCCTACAATGAGCAGTTCTTC.

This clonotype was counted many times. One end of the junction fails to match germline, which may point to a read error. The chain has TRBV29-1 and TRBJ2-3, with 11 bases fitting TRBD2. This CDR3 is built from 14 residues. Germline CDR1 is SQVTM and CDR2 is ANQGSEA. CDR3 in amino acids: CSVEDDYTSGSSGF. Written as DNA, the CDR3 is TGCAGCGTTGAGGATGATTATACTAGCGGGAGTAGTGGATTT.

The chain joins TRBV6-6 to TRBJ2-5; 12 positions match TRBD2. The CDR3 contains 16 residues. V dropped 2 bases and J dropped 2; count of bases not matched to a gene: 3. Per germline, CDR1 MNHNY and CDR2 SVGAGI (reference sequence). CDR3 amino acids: CASSYGLAGGQETQYF. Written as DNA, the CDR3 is TGTGCCAGCAGTTACGGGCTAGCGGGAGGGCAAGAGACCCAGTACTTC.

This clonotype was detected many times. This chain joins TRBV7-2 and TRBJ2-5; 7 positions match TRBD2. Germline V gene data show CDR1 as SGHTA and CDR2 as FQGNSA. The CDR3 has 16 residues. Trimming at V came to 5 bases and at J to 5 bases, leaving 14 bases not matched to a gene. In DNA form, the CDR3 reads TGTGCCAGCAGCCAATTTGGGGCGGGAGTCCTCGAGACCCAGTACTTC. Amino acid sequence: CASSQFGAGVLETQYF.

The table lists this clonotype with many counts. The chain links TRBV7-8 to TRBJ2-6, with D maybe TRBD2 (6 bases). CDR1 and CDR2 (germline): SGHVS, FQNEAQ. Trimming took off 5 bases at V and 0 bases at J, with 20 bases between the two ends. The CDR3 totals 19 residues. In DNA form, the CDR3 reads TGTGCCAGCAGCCGTGATGCGGGGTGGGATTTCTCTGGGGCCAACGTCCTGACTTTC. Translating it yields CASSRDAGWDFSGANVLTF.

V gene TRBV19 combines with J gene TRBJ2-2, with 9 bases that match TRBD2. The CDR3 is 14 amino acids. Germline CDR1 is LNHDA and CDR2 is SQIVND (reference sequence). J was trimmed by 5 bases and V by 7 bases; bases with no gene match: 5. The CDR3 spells CASNLAGRTGELFF. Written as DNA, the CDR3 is TGTGCCAGTAATCTAGCGGGAAGAACCGGGGAGCTGTTTTTT.

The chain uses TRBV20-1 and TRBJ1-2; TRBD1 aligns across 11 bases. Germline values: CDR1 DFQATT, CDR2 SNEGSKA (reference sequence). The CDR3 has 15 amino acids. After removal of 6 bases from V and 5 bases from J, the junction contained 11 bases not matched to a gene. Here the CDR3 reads CSATDRGRGWYGYTF. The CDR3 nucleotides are TGCAGTGCGACGGACAGGGGGCGCGGATGGTATGGCTACACCTTC.

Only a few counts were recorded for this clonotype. The CDR3 region is CASSPRQGRSEKLFF. The CDR3 nucleotides read TGTGCCAGTAGTCCCCGACAGGGGAGGAGTGAAAAACTGTTTTTT. The chain is built from TRBV19 and TRBJ1-4, with TRBD1 matching over 8 bases. The germline gives CDR1 LNHDA, CDR2 SQIVND (reference sequence). V lost 5 bases, J lost 7 bases, and 9 bases stayed unmatched. The CDR3 covers 15 residues.

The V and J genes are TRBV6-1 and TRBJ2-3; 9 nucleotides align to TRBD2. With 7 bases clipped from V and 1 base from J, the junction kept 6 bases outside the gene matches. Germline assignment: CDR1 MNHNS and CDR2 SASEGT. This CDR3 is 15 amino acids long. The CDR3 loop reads CASMAGGPGTDTQYF. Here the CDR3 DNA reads TGTGCCAGCATGGCGGGGGGGCCTGGCACAGATACGCAGTATTTT.

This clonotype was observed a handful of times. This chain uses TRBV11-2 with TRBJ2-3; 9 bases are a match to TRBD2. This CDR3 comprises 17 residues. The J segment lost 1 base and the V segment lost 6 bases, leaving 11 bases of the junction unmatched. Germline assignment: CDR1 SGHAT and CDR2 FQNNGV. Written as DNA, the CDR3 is TGTGCCAGCAGTTCAAGAGGGCGGGGGGGGGGCACAGATACGCAGTATTTT. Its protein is CASSSRGRGGGTDTQYF.

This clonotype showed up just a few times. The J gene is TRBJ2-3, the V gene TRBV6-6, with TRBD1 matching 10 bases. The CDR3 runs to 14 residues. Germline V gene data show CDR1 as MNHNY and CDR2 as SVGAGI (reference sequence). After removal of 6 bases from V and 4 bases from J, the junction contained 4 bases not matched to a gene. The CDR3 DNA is TGTGCCAGCAGGTTGACAGGGGGCTCAGATACGCAGTATTTT. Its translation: CASRLTGGSDTQYF.

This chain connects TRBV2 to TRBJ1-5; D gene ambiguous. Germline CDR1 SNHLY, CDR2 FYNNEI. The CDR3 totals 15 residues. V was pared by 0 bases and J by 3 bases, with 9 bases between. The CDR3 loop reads CASSEASTPNQPQHF. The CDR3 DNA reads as TGTGCCAGCAGTGAAGCTTCCACCCCCAATCAGCCCCAGCATTTT.